Following are 31 T cell receptor beta chains from one sample sequenced in a study of T cells in Graves' hyperthyroidism and ophthalmopathy (dated by TCRdb to about 2019). Library preparation used multiplex PCR. TCRdb names Illumina HiSeq 2000 as the instrument used. The TCR beta CDR3 regions were amplified from the RNA transcripts. The TCR CDR3 was subjected to a first round of RT-PCR using the HTBI primer set and the Qiagen OneStep RT-PCR kit. TCRdb passed the public sequencing reads through fastp at Q25 and MiXCR, retaining productive beta sequences. Merged by CDR3 protein, the rows form single entries marked with the most common genes and DNA. The sample table records roughly 100,000 distinct CDR3 sequences; around 50% of these occur just once. The top ten clonotypes cover 25% to 30% of the sample. Sequencing input: blood. All receptors derive from a woman in her thirties or forties with Graves' hyperthyroidism.

The rearrangement uses TRBV20-1 and TRBJ2-7; 9 positions agree with TRBD2. In germline, CDR1 is DFQATT, CDR2 SNEGSKA (reference sequence). Germline trimming cut 4 bases from V and 7 bases from J; bases unmatched to any gene: 11. The CDR3 extends over 14 amino acids. This CDR3 is CSAIPGSGRTEQYF. The CDR3 DNA is TGCAGTGCTATCCCCGGAAGCGGGAGGACTGAGCAGTACTTC.

This clonotype was counted once. The chain employs TRBV7-2 and TRBJ2-3; D might be TRBD2 (5 bases). The CDR3 spans 15 residues. CDR1 is SGHTA and CDR2 is FQGNSA in the germline V gene. V lost 5 bases to trimming and J lost 0 bases, with 12 bases between them. The CDR3 sequence: CASSQRRGSTDTQYF. DNA for the CDR3: TGTGCCAGCAGCCAACGACGAGGGAGCACAGATACGCAGTATTTT.

The CDR3 coding sequence is TGTGCCAGCAGACTCGGGGACAGCGAGGGAAACACCATATATTTT. Translation: CASRLGDSEGNTIYF. J is TRBJ1-3 and V is TRBV2, with 7 bases that match TRBD1. The CDR3 has 15 amino acids. Looked up from germline, CDR1 is SNHLY and CDR2 is FYNNEI. Trimming removed 6 bases from V and 4 bases from J; junction bases left unmatched: 9.

This clonotype was counted many times. The gene calls are TRBV6-6 and TRBJ2-7, with 10 positions matching TRBD2. The trim removed 2 bases at V and 2 bases at J, leaving 6 bases unmatched. The germline gives CDR1 MNHNY, CDR2 SVGAGI (reference sequence). The CDR3 runs to 16 residues. Here the CDR3 reads CASSYTHGLAAYEQYF. DNA of the CDR3: TGTGCCAGCAGTTACACCCATGGACTAGCGGCCTACGAGCAGTACTTC.

There are many counts of this clonotype. The V call is TRBV5-1, the J call TRBJ1-4, with 10 nucleotides matching TRBD1. The germline V gene has CDR1 SGHRS and CDR2 YFSETQ. The ends lost 7 bases at V and 7 bases at J; junction bases unmatched: 13. This CDR3 spans 16 amino acids. CDR3 residues: CASALTGGGIGEKLFF. CDR3 nucleotides: TGCGCCAGCGCCTTGACAGGGGGCGGAATCGGTGAAAAACTGTTTTTT.

The chain carries TRBV20-1 and TRBJ2-7; 9 bases agree with TRBD1. V lost 3 bases and J lost 7; bases outside the gene matches: 13. The germline V gene encodes CDR1 DFQATT and CDR2 SNEGSKA (reference sequence). This CDR3 has 15 residues. In DNA form, the CDR3 reads TGCAGTGCTAGTGGCGTTGGGACAGGGTTTGGAGAGCAGTACTTC. Translating it yields CSASGVGTGFGEQYF.

Comments on this clonotype: This CDR3 is missing its conserved last phenylalanine or tryptophan, likely due to a read error. No DNA is shown, since the ends of the CDR3 on it are uncertain; the CDR3 is the one TCRdb lists. The V and J genes are TRBV20-1 and TRBJ2-5. Germline V gene sequence: CDR1 DFQATT, CDR2 SNEGSKA (reference sequence). The CDR3 region is 8 residues in length, termini included. The CDR3 sequence: CSARDPRQ.

V gene TRBV29-1 combines with J gene TRBJ2-5, with 8 bases identical to TRBD1. The V and J ends lost 7 bases and 4 bases, in that order; junction bases with no gene match: 11. Germline V gene lookup returns CDR1 SQVTM and CDR2 ANQGSEA. This CDR3 comprises 14 residues. CDR3 loop: CSAERGTGGETQYF. DNA of the CDR3: TGCAGCGCCGAGAGGGGCACAGGGGGAGAGACCCAGTACTTC.

The chain combines TRBV10-3 with TRBJ1-5; the match to TRBD1 covers 9 bases. Germline-derived CDR1 and CDR2 are ENHRY and SYGVKD. The CDR3 consists of 16 residues. V was clipped by 1 base and J by 3 bases; unmatched bases: 4. The CDR3 bases are TGTGCCATCAGTGAGTGGGGGACAGGGAACAATCAGCCCCAGCATTTT. Encoded protein: CAISEWGTGNNQPQHF.

A few counts support this clonotype. Germline and junction disagree at one end, which may indicate a read error. The chain is built from TRBV9 and TRBJ1-3; no clear D gene. The CDR3 runs to 14 residues. The V gene's germline CDR1 is SGDLS and CDR2 YYNGEE. The CDR3 sequence: CASSQGSSRNTIYF. In DNA, the CDR3 is TGTGCCAGCAGCCAAGGCAGCTCTAGAAACACCATATATTTT.

This clonotype was observed many times. The chain links TRBV5-1 to TRBJ2-7; possibly TRBD2 for D (6 bases). The germline V gene has CDR1 SGHRS and CDR2 YFSETQ. This CDR3 has 16 residues. The V end lost 4 bases, the J end lost 3 bases, and 20 bases lay between the germline ends. In DNA, the CDR3 is TGCGCCAGCAGCCCCTCGACTAGTTTACCTTTCTACGAGCAGTACTTC. It is translated as CASSPSTSLPFYEQYF.

As concerns this clonotype: A junction boundary mismatches the germline segment, possibly from a read error. The J gene is TRBJ2-6, the V gene TRBV20-1; D might be TRBD2 (5 bases). CDR1 and CDR2 (germline): DFQATT, SNEGSKA (reference sequence). The CDR3 sequence is 14 residues long. DNA of the CDR3: TGCAGTGCTAGAGATTGGCAAGGAGGATACACTGAAGCTTTC. Residues: CSARDWQGGYTEAF.

This clonotype was observed at least ten times. The V and J genes are TRBV7-9 and TRBJ1-1; D ambiguous. With 1 base removed from V and 1 base from J, the gap between germline ends came to 4 bases. The CDR3 totals 13 residues. CDR1 SEHNR and CDR2 FQNEAQ come from the germline V gene (reference sequence). CDR3 coding DNA: TGTGCCAGCAGCTTAGAGAAGAACACTGAAGCTTTCTTT. This sequence encodes CASSLEKNTEAFF.

This clonotype was detected many times. The chain couples TRBV5-1 to TRBJ2-7; D is unclear. The V end lost 4 bases, the J end lost 6 bases, and 20 bases lay between the germline ends. This CDR3 is built from 15 residues. CDR1 is SGHRS, CDR2 YFSETQ, per germline. CDR3 in amino acids: CASSQQRGSPGEQYF. In DNA form, the CDR3 reads TGCGCCAGCAGCCAGCAGCGAGGATCTCCGGGCGAGCAGTACTTC.

This clonotype has only one observation. The chain combines TRBV2 with TRBJ1-4, with D possibly TRBD1 on 5 matching bases. The V gene lost 5 bases and the J gene lost 1 base, with 11 bases spanning the gap. The CDR3 covers 15 residues. Per germline, CDR1 SNHLY and CDR2 FYNNEI. The CDR3 is CASSTGGGTNEKLFF. CDR3 bases: TGTGCCAGCAGTACAGGAGGAGGAACTAATGAAAAACTGTTTTTT.

On this clonotype itself: Possible read error: a much larger clone is one base away. It is likely a read error, because the conserved phenylalanine at the end of the CDR3 is missing. The genes are TRBV10-3 and TRBJ2-7, with 7 bases lining up with TRBD1. Germline CDR1 and CDR2: ENHRY and SYGVKD. This CDR3 comprises 12 residues. V was clipped by 10 bases and J by 2 bases; unmatched bases: 5. The chain's CDR3 is CATATGTYEQYL. The CDR3 DNA reads as TGTGCCACTGCGACAGGGACCTACGAGCAGTACCTC.

This chain uses TRBV7-8 with TRBJ2-5; the match to TRBD2 covers 7 bases. In germline, CDR1 is SGHVS, CDR2 FQNEAQ. This CDR3 has 15 residues. J was trimmed by 7 bases and V by 5 bases; bases with no gene match: 13. CDR3 sequence: CASSITGGVGGTQYF. The CDR3 bases are TGTGCCAGCAGCATTACTGGGGGGGTCGGCGGGACCCAGTACTTC.

The rearrangement links TRBV12-3 or TRBV12-4 to TRBJ1-5, with D possibly matching TRBD1 (6 bases). The CDR3 length is 17 residues. Between the trimmed V and J ends, which lost 6 bases and 0 bases, there was a span of 18 bases. The CDR3 is CASSFRTVGGSNQPQHF. The CDR3 nucleotides are TGTGCCAGCAGCTTTAGGACAGTAGGGGGTAGCAATCAGCCCCAGCATTTT.

The V gene is TRBV7-2, the J gene TRBJ2-5; the D call may be TRBD1 or TRBD2 (5 bases each). Germline V gene sequence: CDR1 SGHTA, CDR2 FQGNSA. This CDR3 spans 15 amino acids. V shed 2 bases and J shed 2 bases, with 12 bases lying between them. Here the CDR3 DNA reads TGTGCCAGCAGCTTACAGGGCGGGCGGCAAGAGACCCAGTACTTC. Encoded protein: CASSLQGGRQETQYF.

V usage is TRBV7-9 and J usage is TRBJ1-6, with 7 bases identical to TRBD1. The germline CDR1 and CDR2 sequences are SEHNR and FQNEAQ (reference sequence). The CDR3 sequence is 15 residues long. Germline trimming cut 5 bases from V and 9 bases from J; bases unmatched to any gene: 10. CDR3 in DNA: TGTGCCAGCAGCAAACCGACAGGGATGGGTTCACCCCTCCACTTT. Protein product: CASSKPTGMGSPLHF.

This clonotype was observed at least ten times. J is TRBJ2-6 and V is TRBV15; no reliable D call. From germline, CDR1 is LNHNV and CDR2 YYDKDF (reference sequence). With 1 base removed from V and 3 bases from J, the gap between germline ends came to 13 bases. The CDR3 is 17 residues long. CDR3: CATSRVRRSVGANVLTF. The CDR3, as DNA: TGTGCCACCAGCAGAGTGCGCAGATCTGTTGGGGCCAACGTCCTGACTTTC.

The sample holds many counts of this clonotype. A read error may produce the germline difference seen at one junction end. The genes are TRBV20-1 and TRBJ2-2; D is possibly TRBD2 (5 bases). This CDR3 has 14 amino acids. Germline CDR1 and CDR2: DFQATT and SNEGSKA (reference sequence). The CDR3 region is CSTRDLKATGELFF. The CDR3 nucleotides are TGCAGTACTAGAGATCTCAAAGCGACCGGGGAGCTGTTTTTT.

The V call is TRBV7-9, the J call TRBJ2-7, with 11 bases identical to TRBD1. Losses at the gene ends were 0 bases for V and 7 bases for J; bases not matched to a gene: 8. The CDR3 contains 16 residues. CDR1 SEHNR and CDR2 FQNEAQ come from the germline V gene (reference sequence). CDR3: CASSLAGGQGAAEQYF. CDR3 nucleotide sequence: TGTGCCAGCAGCTTAGCTGGCGGACAGGGGGCGGCGGAGCAGTACTTC.

This clonotype was seen many times. The rearrangement uses TRBV6-6 and TRBJ2-7; D not resolved. Germline-derived CDR1 and CDR2 are MNHNY and SVGAGI (reference sequence). V dropped 0 bases and J dropped 0 bases, with 6 bases sitting between them. The CDR3 consists of 14 residues. This chain's CDR3 is CASSYSSGSYEQYF. CDR3 DNA: TGTGCCAGCAGTTACTCTTCCGGCTCCTACGAGCAGTACTTC.

This chain joins TRBV7-9 and TRBJ1-2; 7 bases fit TRBD1. Germline CDR1 is SEHNR and CDR2 is FQNEAQ (reference sequence). V dropped 5 bases and J dropped 4; count of bases not matched to a gene: 7. The CDR3 totals 14 residues. Here the CDR3 DNA reads TGTGCCAGCAGCCCCCGGGACAGTGGCTATGGCTACACCTTC. As protein: CASSPRDSGYGYTF. The entire variable domain, with the rest obtained from reference TRBV7-9 and TRBJ1-2, is as follows: DTGVSQNPRHKITKRGQNVTFRCDPISEHNRLYWYRQTLGQGPEFLTYFQNEAQLEKSRLLSDRFSAERPKGSFSTLEIQRTEQGDSAMYLCASSPRDSGYGYTFGSGTRLTVV.

A single count supports this clonotype. The chain couples TRBV2 to TRBJ1-1, with TRBD1 matching 7 bases. There are 13 residues in the CDR3. In germline, CDR1 is SNHLY, CDR2 FYNNEI. The V and J ends lost 7 bases and 1 base, in that order; junction bases with no gene match: 3. CDR3: CASTRQGNTEAFF. Here the CDR3 DNA reads TGTGCCAGCACTAGACAGGGGAACACTGAAGCTTTCTTT.

This clonotype was found many times. The gene calls are TRBV29-1 and TRBJ1-5; a weak D match, TRBD1 (6 bases). The CDR3 consists of 13 residues. Germline V gene data show CDR1 as SQVTM and CDR2 as ANQGSEA. V was cut by 5 bases and J by 3 bases, with 11 bases left in between. The CDR3 protein is CSVRDNYNQPQHF. In DNA, the CDR3 is TGCAGCGTTAGGGACAATTACAATCAGCCCCAGCATTTT.

The V gene is TRBV5-6, the J gene TRBJ1-1, with a tentative D call TRBD1 (5 bases). This CDR3 region has 14 residues. Germline V gives CDR1 SGHDT, CDR2 YYEEEE. V shed 0 bases and J shed 3 bases, with 9 bases lying between them. CDR3 DNA sequence: TGTGCCAGCAGCTTGGACAGGTGGGACACTGAAGCTTTCTTT. Its translation is CASSLDRWDTEAFF.

Ten or more counts support this clonotype. The rearrangement joins TRBV5-1 to TRBJ2-7, with D tentatively TRBD2 (5 bases). Per the germline V gene, CDR1 is SGHRS and CDR2 is YFSETQ. V shed 4 bases and J shed 3 bases, with 11 bases lying between them. This CDR3 comprises 13 residues. The CDR3 loop reads CASSPGGFYEQYF. The CDR3 region has the DNA TGCGCCAGCAGCCCAGGCGGGTTCTACGAGCAGTACTTC. The complete variable domain, with remaining parts taken from reference TRBV5-1 and TRBJ2-7, reads KAGVTQTPRYLIKTRGQQVTLSCSPISGHRSVSWYQQTPGQGLQFLFEYFSETQRNKGNFPGRFSGRQFSNSRSEMNVSTLELGDSALYLCASSPGGFYEQYFGPGTRLTVT.

This clonotype was picked up many times. The genes are TRBV7-8 and TRBJ1-6, with a weak D call TRBD1 (5 bases). The V gene's germline CDR1 is SGHVS and CDR2 FQNEAQ. Trimming took 0 bases from V and 8 from J, leaving 8 bases between them. The CDR3 has 14 residues. The CDR3 DNA follows: TGTGCCAGCAGCTTAGCCAGGGATTATTCACCCCTCCACTTT. Protein sequence: CASSLARDYSPLHF.

Ten or more counts support this clonotype. V is TRBV4-2 and J is TRBJ2-7; 8 bases match TRBD2. Germline V gives CDR1 LGHNA, CDR2 YNFKEQ. Trimming took 6 bases from V and 7 from J; bases not matched to a gene: 8. CDR3 size: 13 residues. The CDR3, as DNA: TGTGCCAGCAGGCCCGGGACTAGTCATGAGCAGTACTTC. It is translated as CASRPGTSHEQYF.